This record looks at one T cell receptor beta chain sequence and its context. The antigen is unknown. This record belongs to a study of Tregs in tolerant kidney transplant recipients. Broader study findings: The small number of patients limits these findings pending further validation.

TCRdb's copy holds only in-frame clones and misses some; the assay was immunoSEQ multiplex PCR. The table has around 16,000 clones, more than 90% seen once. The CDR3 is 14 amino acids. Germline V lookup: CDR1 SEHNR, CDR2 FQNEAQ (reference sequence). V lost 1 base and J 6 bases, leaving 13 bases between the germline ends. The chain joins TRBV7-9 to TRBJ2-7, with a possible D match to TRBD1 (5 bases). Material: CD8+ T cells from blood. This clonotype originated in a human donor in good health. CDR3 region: CASSLVLQGSEQYF. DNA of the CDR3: TGTGCCAGCAGCTTAGTGCTGCAGGGTAGCGAGCAGTACTTC.